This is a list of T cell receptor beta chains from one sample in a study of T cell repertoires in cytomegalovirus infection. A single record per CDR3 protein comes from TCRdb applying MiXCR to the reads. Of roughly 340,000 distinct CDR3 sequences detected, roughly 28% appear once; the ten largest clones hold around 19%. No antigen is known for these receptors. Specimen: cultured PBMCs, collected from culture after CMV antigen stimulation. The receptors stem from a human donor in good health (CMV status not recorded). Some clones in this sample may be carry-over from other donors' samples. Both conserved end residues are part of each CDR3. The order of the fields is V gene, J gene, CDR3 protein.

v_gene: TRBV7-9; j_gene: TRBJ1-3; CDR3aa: CASSWESGDTIYF
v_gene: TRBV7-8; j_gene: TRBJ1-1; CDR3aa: CASSLGLTARPEAFF
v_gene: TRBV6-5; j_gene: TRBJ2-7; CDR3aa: CASRLTSGREYEQYF
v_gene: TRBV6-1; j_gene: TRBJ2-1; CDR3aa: CASSEDGGLYNEQFF
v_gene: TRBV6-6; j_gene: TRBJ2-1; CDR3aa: CASSHSLTPPWGNEQFF
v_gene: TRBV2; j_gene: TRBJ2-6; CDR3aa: CASRRLAGDFSGANVLTF
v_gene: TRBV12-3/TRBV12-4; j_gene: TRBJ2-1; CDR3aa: CASSSLLAALPNEQFF
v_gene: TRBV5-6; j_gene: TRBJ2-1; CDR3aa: CASSLRGSTYNEQFF
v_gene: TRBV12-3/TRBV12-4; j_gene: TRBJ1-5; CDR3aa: CASTPRGGQPQHF
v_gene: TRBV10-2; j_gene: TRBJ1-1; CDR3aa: CASSESTGSTEAFF
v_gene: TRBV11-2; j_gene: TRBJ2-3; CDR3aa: CASSPPGLGDTQYF
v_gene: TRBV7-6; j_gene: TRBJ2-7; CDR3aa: CASSSDRGPFFEQYF
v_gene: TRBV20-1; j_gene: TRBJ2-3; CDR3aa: CSARDPAGGSTDTQYF
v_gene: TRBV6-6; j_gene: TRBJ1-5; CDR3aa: CASSLISPNQPQHF
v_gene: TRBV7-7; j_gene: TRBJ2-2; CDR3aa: CASSRPGDTGELFF
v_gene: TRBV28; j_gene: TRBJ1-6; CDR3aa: CASSPRTGVRSPLHF
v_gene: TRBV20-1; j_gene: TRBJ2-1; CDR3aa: CSARDDLAGEMRRDNEQFF
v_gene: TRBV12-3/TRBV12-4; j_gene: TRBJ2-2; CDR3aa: CASSQSRQTANTGELFF
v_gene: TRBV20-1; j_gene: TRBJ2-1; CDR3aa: CSALIPRQGLGNNEQFF
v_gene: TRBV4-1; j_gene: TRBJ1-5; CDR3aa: CASSQGQGAGQPQHF
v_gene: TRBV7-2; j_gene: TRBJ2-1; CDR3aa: CASSPSGRSWGEQFF
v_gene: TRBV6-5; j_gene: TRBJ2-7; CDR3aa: CASRRTETGNLYEQYF
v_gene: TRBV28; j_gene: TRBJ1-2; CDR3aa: CASTLISVANYGYTF
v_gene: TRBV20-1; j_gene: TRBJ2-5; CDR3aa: CSLRKGGGAQETQYF
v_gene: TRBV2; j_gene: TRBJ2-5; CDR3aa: CASSAHPGARETQYF
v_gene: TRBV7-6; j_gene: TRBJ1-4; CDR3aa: CASSLGEGINEKLFF
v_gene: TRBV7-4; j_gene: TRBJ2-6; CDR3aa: CASSRTRASGANVLTF
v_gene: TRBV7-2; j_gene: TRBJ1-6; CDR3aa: CASGLDAYSPLHF
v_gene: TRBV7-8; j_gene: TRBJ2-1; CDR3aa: CASSLSFQGNEQFF
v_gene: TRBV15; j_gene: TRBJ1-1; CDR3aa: CATSRAAVGNTEAFF
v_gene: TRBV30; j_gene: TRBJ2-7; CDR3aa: CAWSRDRGYEQYF
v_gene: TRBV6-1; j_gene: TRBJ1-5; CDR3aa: CASSTLGQGRGQPQHF
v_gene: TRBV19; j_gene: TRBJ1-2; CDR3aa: CATGTVGHYGYTF
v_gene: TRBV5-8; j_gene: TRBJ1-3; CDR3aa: CASSITGGGNTIYF
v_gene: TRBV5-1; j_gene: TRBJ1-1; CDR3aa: CASSPPREGLAFF
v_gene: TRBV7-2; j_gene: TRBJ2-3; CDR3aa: CASSLTSGGSDTQYF
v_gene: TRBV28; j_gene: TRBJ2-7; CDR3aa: CASSRQHSYEQYF
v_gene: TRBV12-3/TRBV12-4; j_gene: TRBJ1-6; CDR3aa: CASSLTGLHSPLHF
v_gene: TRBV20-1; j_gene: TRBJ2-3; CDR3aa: CSAPALGKGSSTDTQYF